A selection of T cell receptor beta chains follows, all from one sample in a study of cytomegalovirus exposure and HLA in healthy donors. TCRdb keeps only in-frame clones here, not all; method: immunoSEQ multiplex PCR. The sample has some 140,000 clones; 75% to 85% are singletons. Material: PBMCs. The source is a woman aged 45 to 65 in good health and CMV-seropositive. CDR3s include the opening cysteine and the closing phenylalanine or tryptophan. Each record gives: CDR3 length, J gene, D gene, V gene, clone size, CDR3 DNA, CDR3 protein. A D gene is named only where the DNA matches it firmly. The listing skips clone size in some rows; elsewhere it reads once, few, many or a size class.

>13|TRBJ1-1|NA|TRBV6-1|NA
TGTGCCAGCAGTGAGAGGCAGTTAAGGGAAGCTTTCTTT
CASSERQLREAFF
>17|TRBJ2-3|NA|TRBV4-2|NA
TGTGCCAGCAGCCAAGTCGGAGGGATAGGAGACACAGATACGCAGTATTTT
CASSQVGGIGDTDTQYF
>14|TRBJ1-2|NA|TRBV5-1|NA
TGCGCCAGCAGCTATTCAGGGCTAAGCTATGGCTACACCTTC
CASSYSGLSYGYTF
>18|TRBJ2-1|TRBD2|TRBV28|NA
TGTGCCAGCAGTTTACCCCCTAGCGGGGGGAGCTCCTACAATGAGCAGTTCTTC
CASSLPPSGGSSYNEQFF
>14|TRBJ2-7|TRBD1|TRBV18|few
TGTGCCAGCTCACCCGGGACAGGTTCCTACGAGCAGTACTTC
CASSPGTGSYEQYF
>13|TRBJ1-1|NA|TRBV9|NA
TGTGCCAGCAGCGTAGTTCCGGGTTATGAAGCTTTCTTT
CASSVVPGYEAFF
>15|TRBJ1-1|NA|TRBV15|NA
TGTGCCACCAGCAGAGATATGGCAGGCGGGACTGAAGCTTTCTTT
CATSRDMAGGTEAFF
>15|TRBJ2-5|NA|TRBV7-3|once
TGTGCCAGCAGCCCCAATCACAGGATCCAAGAGACCCAGTACTTC
CASSPNHRIQETQYF
>14|TRBJ2-3|NA|TRBV5-1|NA
TGCGCCAGCAGCAGGGACATTGGAACAGATACGCAGTATTTT
CASSRDIGTDTQYF
>13|TRBJ2-5|NA|TRBV6-1|NA
TGTGCCAGCAGTGGGTTTCCCCCGGGGTCCCAGTACTTC
CASSGFPPGSQYF
>16|TRBJ1-3|NA|TRBV6-6|NA
TGTGCCAGCAGACGGGACCGGGACATCTCTGGAAACACCATATATTTT
CASRRDRDISGNTIYF
>14|TRBJ2-6|NA|TRBV15|NA
TGTGCCACCAGCTTCGAGGCCGGGGCCAACGTCCTGACTTTC
CATSFEAGANVLTF
>13|TRBJ2-7|NA|TRBV28|NA
TGTGCCAGCAGTTTGTCCCTAAACTACGAGCAGTACTTC
CASSLSLNYEQYF
>13|TRBJ2-1|NA|TRBV6-1|NA
TGTGCCAGCAGTGAAGGGCTTATGGATGAGCAGTTCTTC
CASSEGLMDEQFF
>15|TRBJ2-7|NA|TRBV11-2|NA
TGTGCCAGCAGCCTCGTTGGTAGTCTCTACCACGAGCAGTACTTC
CASSLVGSLYHEQYF
>14|TRBJ1-2|NA|TRBV5-1|once
TGCGCCAGCAGCCCGGGGAGTCTGAACTATGGCTACACCTTC
CASSPGSLNYGYTF
>15|TRBJ2-6|NA|TRBV18|once
TGTGCCAGCTCACCGCTCGGGACTGGGGCCAACGTCCTGACTTTC
CASSPLGTGANVLTF
>15|TRBJ2-1|TRBD1|TRBV5-6|few
TGTGCCAGCAGCTTTCGTGGACAGGGATATAATGAGCAGTTCTTC
CASSFRGQGYNEQFF
>19|TRBJ1-2|TRBD1|TRBV28|few
TGTGCCAGCAGTTTTTCTGTTTACGGGACAGGGGGCGTGGGCTATGGCTACACCTTC
CASSFSVYGTGGVGYGYTF
>16|TRBJ1-2|NA|TRBV28|NA
TGTGCCAGCAGTTTTATGGGAGGTGGGGGGGGCGTAAGCTACACCTTC
CASSFMGGGGGVSYTF
>16|TRBJ2-5|TRBD2|TRBV10-3|NA
TGTGCCATCAGCCCTGGTAGCGGGAGCGGCTTCGGGACCCAGTACTTC
CAISPGSGSGFGTQYF
>11|TRBJ2-7|NA|TRBV20-1|NA
TGCAGTGCTAGGACCCTAGGCGAGCAGTACTTC
CSARTLGEQYF
>12|TRBJ2-5|TRBD2|TRBV6-1|NA
TGTGCCAGTGGGACTAGCGGAGAGACCCAGTACTTC
CASGTSGETQYF
>14|TRBJ2-7|TRBD2|TRBV28|NA
TGTGCCAGCAGGTCGGCGGGAGACCTTTACGAGCAGTACTTC
CASRSAGDLYEQYF
>14|TRBJ1-2|NA|TRBV19|once
TGTGCCAGTAGTATAGAGGGGGCCGACTATGGCTACACCTTC
CASSIEGADYGYTF
>12|TRBJ1-5|NA|TRBV28|NA
TGTGCCAGCAACAGAATCAATCAGCCCCAGCATTTT
CASNRINQPQHF
>15|TRBJ2-5|NA|TRBV7-2|NA
TGTGCCAGCAGCTTAGGGCCGGGTGATGGGGAGACCCAGTACTTC
CASSLGPGDGETQYF
>14|TRBJ1-2|TRBD1|TRBV7-8|NA
TGTGCCAGCAGAGGGGACAGGGTTCCCGATGGCTACACCTTC
CASRGDRVPDGYTF
>16|TRBJ2-7|TRBD1|TRBV4-2|NA
TGTGCCAGCAGCCAAGATGGGGGACAGGGGGCCTACGAGCAGTACTTC
CASSQDGGQGAYEQYF
>13|TRBJ1-1|TRBD1|TRBV2|once
TGTGCCAGCAGTGGGGACAGTAACACTGAAGCTTTCTTT
CASSGDSNTEAFF
>15|TRBJ1-2|TRBD1|TRBV27|NA
TGTGCCAGCAGTTTAGATGGGGACAGGGGGTATGGCTACACCTTC
CASSLDGDRGYGYTF
>16|TRBJ2-1|TRBD1|TRBV7-9|NA
TGTGCCAGCAGCTTAACGGGCGGACAGGTCCCCAATGAGCAGTTCTTC
CASSLTGGQVPNEQFF
>11|TRBJ1-5|NA|TRBV2|NA
TGTGCCAGCAGTGACGGTCAGCCCCAGCATTTT
CASSDGQPQHF